These T cell receptor beta chains were read from a single sample in a study of CD8+ T cells in alopecia areata. Clones were sequenced by immunoSEQ multiplex PCR, and TCRdb holds only the in-frame ones, with some missing. The table shows about 150,000 clones, with about 60% occurring only once. The sample in question was CD4+ T cells sorted from blood, obtained at week 0. All receptors derive from a human donor with alopecia areata. The CDR3 runs from the conserved cysteine through the conserved F or W. Each record gives: V gene, D gene, J gene, clone size, CDR3 protein, CDR3 DNA. D genes are given only for firm matches. Clone sizes are given selectively: once, few, many, or a class where the clone is expanded.

TRBV6-1	-	TRBJ1-5	few	CASSGRQYNQPQHF	TGTGCCAGCAGTGGTCGGCAGTACAATCAGCCCCAGCATTTT
TRBV7-2	TRBD2	TRBJ2-5	few	CASSPRGLAGNSQETQYF	TGTGCCAGCAGCCCAAGGGGACTAGCGGGGAATAGTCAAGAGACCCAGTACTTC
TRBV25-1	TRBD1	TRBJ2-7	-	CASSEYDRDYEQYF	TGTGCCAGCAGTGAATATGACAGGGACTACGAGCAGTACTTC
TRBV27	-	TRBJ2-4	-	CASSPISPDLKNIQYF	TGTGCCAGCAGTCCGATAAGCCCGGACTTAAAAAACATTCAGTACTTC
TRBV29-1	-	TRBJ1-1	-	CSVVIPIKGTEAFF	TGCAGCGTTGTTATCCCCATAAAGGGCACTGAAGCTTTCTTT
TRBV4-1	TRBD1	TRBJ1-2	-	CASSLGQGYGYTF	TGCGCCAGCAGCCTTGGACAGGGCTATGGCTACACCTTC
TRBV30	-	TRBJ2-7	-	CAWSIGAPYEQYF	TGTGCCTGGAGCATAGGGGCACCTTACGAGCAGTACTTC
TRBV7-9	-	TRBJ2-5	few	CASSSGPSAETQYF	TGTGCCAGCAGCTCCGGTCCGAGCGCGGAGACCCAGTACTTC
TRBV2	TRBD1	TRBJ1-2	-	CASHPKGGQTNYGYTF	TGTGCCAGCCATCCCAAGGGGGGACAGACTAACTATGGCTACACCTTC
TRBV4-2	TRBD2	TRBJ2-5	-	CASSQAGLAAQETQYF	TGTGCCAGCAGCCAAGCGGGACTAGCGGCACAAGAGACCCAGTACTTC
TRBV19	-	TRBJ1-2	-	CASSIQSKYGYTF	TGTGCCAGTAGTATACAGAGCAAGTATGGCTACACCTTC
TRBV6-5	-	TRBJ1-5	few	CASRVNGRENQPQHF	TGTGCCAGCAGAGTCAACGGGAGGGAAAATCAGCCCCAGCATTTT
TRBV30	-	TRBJ2-1	-	CAWTGVTTGNEQFF	TGTGCCTGGACCGGGGTCACGACGGGAAATGAGCAGTTCTTC
TRBV30	TRBD1	TRBJ1-2	-	CAWRGDRYGYTF	TGTGCCTGGAGGGGGGACAGGTATGGCTACACCTTC
TRBV18	TRBD1	TRBJ1-3	-	CASSGTGGNTIYF	TGTGCCAGCTCCGGGACAGGTGGAAACACCATATATTTT
TRBV30	-	TRBJ1-4	-	CAWDQGYEKLFF	TGTGCCTGGGACCAGGGGTATGAAAAACTGTTTTTT
TRBV4-3	-	TRBJ2-2	few	CASSQPTGELFF	TGCGCCAGCAGCCAACCCACTGGGGAGCTGTTTTTT
TRBV11-2	-	TRBJ1-3	few	CASSLVSLGQGFSGNTIYF	TGTGCCAGCAGCTTAGTGTCGCTGGGGCAGGGCTTCTCTGGAAACACCATATATTTT
TRBV6-5	TRBD1	TRBJ1-2	-	CASSYSPDRGYTF	TGTGCCAGCAGTTACTCTCCGGACAGGGGCTACACCTTC
TRBV27	TRBD1	TRBJ2-7	-	CASSRQGSSEQYF	TGTGCCAGCAGCCGACAGGGGAGTAGCGAGCAGTACTTC
TRBV6-1	-	TRBJ1-6	-	CASSDSGIYSPLHF	TGTGCCAGCAGTGATTCAGGGATATATTCACCCCTCCACTTT
TRBV10-3	-	TRBJ2-5	-	CAISAAQETQYF	TGTGCCATCAGTGCTGCCCAAGAGACCCAGTACTTC
TRBV20-1	-	TRBJ2-1	few	CSASRTHEQFF	TGCAGTGCTAGTAGGACCCATGAGCAGTTCTTC
TRBV5-1	-	TRBJ1-5	once	CASSSGPEINQPQHF	TGCGCCAGCAGCTCAGGACCCGAGATCAATCAGCCCCAGCATTTT
TRBV4-2	-	TRBJ2-2	few	CASSQGEVRGTGELFF	TGTGCCAGCAGCCAAGGGGAGGTCAGGGGCACCGGGGAGCTGTTTTTT
TRBV5-6	-	TRBJ2-7	-	CASSLGNEQYF	TGTGCCAGCAGCTTGGGTAACGAGCAGTACTTC
TRBV30	-	TRBJ1-2	few	CAWSRDRPYGYTF	TGTGCCTGGAGTAGAGACAGGCCTTATGGCTACACCTTC
TRBV7-9	-	TRBJ2-5	-	CASSLAGIQETQYF	TGTGCCAGCAGCTTAGCGGGAATCCAAGAGACCCAGTACTTC
TRBV6-5	-	TRBJ1-2	-	CASSLSRGGYTF	TGTGCCAGCAGTTTGAGCCGGGGCGGCTACACCTTC
TRBV30	-	TRBJ1-5	few	CAWRDKRPGGNQPQHF	TGTGCCTGGAGGGACAAGAGACCCGGGGGCAATCAGCCCCAGCATTTT
TRBV4-3	-	TRBJ1-2	-	CASSQDLREVGYTF	TGCGCCAGCAGCCAAGATCTCAGGGAAGTAGGCTACACCTTC